This TCR beta chain was identified in a study of blood T cell repertoires in COVID-19. Looking at the study overall: Sample material is recorded as cDNA or gDNA derived from T cells, B-cell-depleted T cells, or PBMCs.

Profiling relied on immunoSEQ multiplex PCR, and the TCRdb table lists in-frame clones only, not all of them. The sample records approximately 180,000 clones, 88% being singletons. The CDR3 covers 18 residues. J lost 4 bases, V lost 4 bases, and 14 bases had no gene match. Germline CDR1 LGHNA, CDR2 YSLEER. The chain employs TRBV4-3 and TRBJ2-2; 8 bases line up with TRBD1. The sequenced material came from peripheral blood. This receptor was obtained from a human donor in a cohort sampled during active COVID-19. The CDR3 DNA reads TGCGCCAGCAGCCGAGGGCGGGCAGGGGGCGAAGGCACCGGGGAGCTGTTTTTT. Translated, it gives CASSRGRAGGEGTGELFF.